Ten or more counts support the clone carrying this TCR beta chain. TCRdb used MiXCR to call clones anew from the PCR reads. The sample yields tens of thousands of clones, approximately 13% seen once. The data derive from a study of metastatic and nonmetastatic thyroid tumors. All patients reached thyroid surgery having received no treatment beforehand. The trim removed 4 bases at V and 7 bases at J, leaving 17 bases unmatched. CDR1 SGHRS and CDR2 YFSETQ come from the germline V gene. The CDR3 covers 19 residues. Sequenced sample: tumor tissue. This TCR derives from a female donor with papillary thyroid cancer or a benign thyroid nodule (not recorded which). Some clones in this sample may be carry-over from other donors' samples. V usage is TRBV5-1 and J usage is TRBJ2-1; 13 bases fit TRBD2. The CDR3 is CASSTLGGRTSGSGNEQFF. Written as DNA, the CDR3 is TGCGCCAGCAGCACATTAGGGGGACGGACTAGCGGGAGTGGTAATGAGCAGTTCTTC.